This paragraph reports one T cell receptor beta chain. Per the germline V gene, CDR1 is MDHEN and CDR2 is SYDVKM. With 3 bases removed from V and 4 bases from J, the gap between germline ends came to 13 bases. The CDR3 has 16 amino acids. Produced via immunoSEQ multiplex PCR; TCRdb's table is partial and in-frame only. The table has approximately 110,000 clones, approximately 90% seen once; the top ten hold roughly 4.4%. This entry belongs to a study of blood T cell repertoires in COVID-19. What was sequenced was peripheral blood. The receptor comes from a woman aged 45-60 years with acute or convalescent COVID-19. J is TRBJ2-6 and V is TRBV28, with D possibly being TRBD1 (5 bases). The CDR3 reads CASSFTQGFGANVLTF. CDR3 sequence (DNA): TGTGCCAGCAGTTTTACCCAGGGTTTCGGGGCCAACGTCCTGACTTTC.